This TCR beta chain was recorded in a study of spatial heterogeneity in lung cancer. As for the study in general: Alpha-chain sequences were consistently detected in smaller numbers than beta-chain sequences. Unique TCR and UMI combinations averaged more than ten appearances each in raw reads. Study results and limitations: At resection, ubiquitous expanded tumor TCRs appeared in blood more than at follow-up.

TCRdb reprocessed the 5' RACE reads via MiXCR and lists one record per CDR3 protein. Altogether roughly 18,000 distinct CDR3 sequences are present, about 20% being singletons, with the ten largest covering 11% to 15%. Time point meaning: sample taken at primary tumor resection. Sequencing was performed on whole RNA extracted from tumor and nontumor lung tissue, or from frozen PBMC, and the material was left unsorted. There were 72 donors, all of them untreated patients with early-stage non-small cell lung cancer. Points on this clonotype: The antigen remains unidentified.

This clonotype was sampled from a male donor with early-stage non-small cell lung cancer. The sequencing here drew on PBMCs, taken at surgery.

The CDR3 DNA follows: TGTGCCAGCAGCTTACTTACAGGGGGCACTGAAGCTTTCTTT. This sequence encodes CASSLLTGGTEAFF. The chain carries TRBV7-9 and TRBJ1-1; 8 bases fit TRBD1. V was clipped by 2 bases and J by 4 bases; unmatched bases: 3. Germline CDR1 and CDR2: SEHNR and FQNEAQ (reference sequence). The CDR3 is made up of 14 amino acids. Variable domain in full (rest from reference TRBV7-9 and TRBJ1-1): DTGVSQNPRHKITKRGQNVTFRCDPISEHNRLYWYRQTLGQGPEFLTYFQNEAQLEKSRLLSDRFSAERPKGSFSTLEIQRTEQGDSAMYLCASSLLTGGTEAFFGQGTRLTVV.